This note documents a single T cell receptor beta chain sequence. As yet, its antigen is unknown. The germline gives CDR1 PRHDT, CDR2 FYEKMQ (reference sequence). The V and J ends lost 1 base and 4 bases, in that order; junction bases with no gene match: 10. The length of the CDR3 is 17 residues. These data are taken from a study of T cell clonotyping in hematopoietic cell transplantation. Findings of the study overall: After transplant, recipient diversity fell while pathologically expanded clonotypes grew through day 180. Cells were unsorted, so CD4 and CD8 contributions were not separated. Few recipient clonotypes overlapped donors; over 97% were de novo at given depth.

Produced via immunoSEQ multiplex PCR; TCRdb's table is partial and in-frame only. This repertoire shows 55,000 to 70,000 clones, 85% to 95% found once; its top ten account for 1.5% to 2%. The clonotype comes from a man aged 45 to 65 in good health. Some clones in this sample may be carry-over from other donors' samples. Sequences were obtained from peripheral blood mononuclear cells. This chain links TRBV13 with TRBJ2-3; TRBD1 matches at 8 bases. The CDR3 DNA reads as TGTGCCAGCAGCTTAGCCCCGACAGGGGTGGCGGCAGATACGCAGTATTTT. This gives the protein CASSLAPTGVAADTQYF. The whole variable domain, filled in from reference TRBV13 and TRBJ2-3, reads AAGVIQSPRHLIKEKRETATLKCYPIPRHDTVYWYQQGPGQDPQFLISFYEKMQSDKGSIPDRFSAQQFSDYHSELNMSSLELGDSALYFCASSLAPTGVAADTQYFGPGTRLTVL.